This paragraph reports one TCR beta chain. Its antigen is currently unknown. A much larger clonotype is one base distant, so this may be a read error. This entry comes from a study of neurological immune-mediated disorders. Findings of the study overall: In HTLV-1-associated myelopathy, TCR clonal expansion was greatest, whereas multiple sclerosis had the least, falling below healthy controls.

MiXCR, run by TCRdb on the 5' RACE reads, gives a single entry per CDR3 protein. Of about 55,000 distinct CDR3 sequences listed, approximately 4.4% are singletons. CDR3 length: 14 residues. The germline V gene has CDR1 SGHKS and CDR2 YYEKEE (reference sequence). V lost 4 bases and J 4 bases, leaving 12 bases between the germline ends. Sequenced sample: PBMCs. The chain uses TRBV5-5 and TRBJ2-1; tentative D call: TRBD2 (5 bases). This clonotype was sampled from a man in his forties or fifties with multiple sclerosis. The CDR3 region is CASSDHGGYNEQFF. The CDR3 DNA reads TGTGCCAGCAGCGACCACGGAGGTTACAATGAGCAGTTCTTC.